Detailed here is one T cell receptor (beta chain). Its antigen is undetermined. As to time point: newly diagnosed GD, antithyroid drugs for less than 3 months. PBMCs provided the RNA from which the TCR library was made. Staff took approximately 8.7 milliliters of peripheral blood and put it into EDTA tubes. Arm-PCR of CDR3 regions and iRepertoire HTBI primers were used to build TCR beta libraries. The authors' processing: Spanning all samples, the identified segments comprised approximately 57 TRBV and approximately 15 TRBJ. TCRdb ran MiXCR on the multiplex PCR reads and lists one entry per CDR3 protein. These V and J calls are TCRdb output, not the study's own analysis. The sample consists of roughly 410,000 distinct CDR3 sequences, 15% of them appearing once. The sample originates from a study of regulatory T cells in long-lasting Graves disease. Findings and limits, study-wide: Persistent disease was associated with favored TRBV28 usage and with favored use of TRBJ1-2 and TRBJ2-5.

CDR3 length: 15 residues. Trimming cost V 6 bases and J 0 bases; bases outside gene matches: 9. Germline V CDR1 and CDR2: SQVTM, ANQGSEA. These data also formed part of another study, on T cells in Graves' hyperthyroidism and ophthalmopathy. As that report states: The HTBI primer set served for first-round RT-PCR of the TCR CDR3.

This TCR was sampled from a woman aged 40 to 50 with Graves disease. Here the sequenced sample was peripheral blood mononuclear cells (PBMCs), taken at new diagnosis, from a patient treated with antithyroid drugs. The rearrangement links TRBV29-1 to TRBJ2-7; 9 bases map to TRBD1. The CDR3 here is CSVRAGTGPSYEQYF. CDR3 in DNA: TGCAGCGTGAGGGCCGGGACAGGGCCCTCCTACGAGCAGTACTTC.